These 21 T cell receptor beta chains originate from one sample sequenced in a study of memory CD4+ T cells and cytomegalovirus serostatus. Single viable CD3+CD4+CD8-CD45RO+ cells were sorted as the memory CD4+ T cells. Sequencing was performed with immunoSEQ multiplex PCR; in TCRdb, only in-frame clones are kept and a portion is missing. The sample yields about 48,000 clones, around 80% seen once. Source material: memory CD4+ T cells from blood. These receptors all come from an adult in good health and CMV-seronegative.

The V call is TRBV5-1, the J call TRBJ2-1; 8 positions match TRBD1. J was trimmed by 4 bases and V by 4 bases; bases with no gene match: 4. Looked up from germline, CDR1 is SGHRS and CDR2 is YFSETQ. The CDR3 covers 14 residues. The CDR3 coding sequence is TGCGCCAGCAGCACCGGGACAGGTTACAATGAGCAGTTCTTC. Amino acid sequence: CASSTGTGYNEQFF.

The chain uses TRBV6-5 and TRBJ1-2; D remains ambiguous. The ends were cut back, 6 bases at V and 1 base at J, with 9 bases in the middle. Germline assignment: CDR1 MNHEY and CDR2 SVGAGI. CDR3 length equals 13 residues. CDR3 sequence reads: CASSPDFNYGYTF. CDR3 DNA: TGTGCCAGCAGCCCGGACTTTAACTATGGCTACACCTTC.

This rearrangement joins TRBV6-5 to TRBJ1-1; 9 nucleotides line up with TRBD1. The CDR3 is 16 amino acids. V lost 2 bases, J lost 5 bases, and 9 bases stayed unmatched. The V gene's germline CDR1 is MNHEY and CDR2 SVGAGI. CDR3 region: CASSYGGTGRGTEAFF. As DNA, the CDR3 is TGTGCCAGCAGTTACGGCGGGACAGGGCGAGGAACTGAAGCTTTCTTT.

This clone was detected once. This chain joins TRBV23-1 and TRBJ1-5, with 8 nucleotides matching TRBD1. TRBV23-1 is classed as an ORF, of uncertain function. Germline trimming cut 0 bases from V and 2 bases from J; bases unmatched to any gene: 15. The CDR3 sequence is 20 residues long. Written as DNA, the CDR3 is TGCGCCAGCAGTCAATCGAGAAAGGGACAGGAGGACCGCGGCAATCAGCCCCAGCATTTT. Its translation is CASSQSRKGQEDRGNQPQHF.

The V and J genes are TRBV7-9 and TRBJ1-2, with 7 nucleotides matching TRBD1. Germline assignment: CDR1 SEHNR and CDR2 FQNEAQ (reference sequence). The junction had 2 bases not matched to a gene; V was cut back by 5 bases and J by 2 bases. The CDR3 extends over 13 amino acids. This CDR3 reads CASSPGQNYGYTF. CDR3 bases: TGTGCCAGCAGCCCGGGACAGAACTATGGCTACACCTTC.

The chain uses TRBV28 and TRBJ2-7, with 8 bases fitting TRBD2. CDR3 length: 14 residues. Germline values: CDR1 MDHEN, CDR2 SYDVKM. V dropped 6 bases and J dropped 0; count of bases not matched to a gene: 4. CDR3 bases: TGTGCCAGCAGCTACAGCGGGAGCTCCTACGAGCAGTACTTC. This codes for CASSYSGSSYEQYF.

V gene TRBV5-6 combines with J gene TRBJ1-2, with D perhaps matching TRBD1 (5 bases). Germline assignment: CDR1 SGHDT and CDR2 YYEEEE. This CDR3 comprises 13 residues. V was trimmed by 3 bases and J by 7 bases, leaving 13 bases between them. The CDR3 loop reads CASSSGFRSGYTF. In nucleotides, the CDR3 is TGTGCCAGCAGCTCAGGGTTTCGTAGTGGCTACACCTTC.

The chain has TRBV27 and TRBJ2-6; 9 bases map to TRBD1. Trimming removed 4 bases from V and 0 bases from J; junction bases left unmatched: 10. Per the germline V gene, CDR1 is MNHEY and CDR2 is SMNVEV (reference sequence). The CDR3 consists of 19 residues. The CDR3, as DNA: TGTGCCAGCAGTTCGCCAAACAGGGGGCCCTACTCTGGGGCCAACGTCCTGACTTTC. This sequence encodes CASSSPNRGPYSGANVLTF.

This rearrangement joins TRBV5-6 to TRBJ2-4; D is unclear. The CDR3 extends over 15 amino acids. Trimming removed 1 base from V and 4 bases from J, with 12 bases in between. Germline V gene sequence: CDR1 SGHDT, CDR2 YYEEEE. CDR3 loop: CASSLPLTDKNIQYF. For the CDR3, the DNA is TGTGCCAGCAGCTTGCCCCTGACGGATAAAAACATTCAGTACTTC.

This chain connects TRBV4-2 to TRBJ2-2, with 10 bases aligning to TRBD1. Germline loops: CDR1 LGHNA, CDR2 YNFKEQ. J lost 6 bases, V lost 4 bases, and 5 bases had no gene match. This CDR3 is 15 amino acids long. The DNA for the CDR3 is TGTGCCAGCAGCCCCGGGGACAGGGGCCCCGGGGAGCTGTTTTTT. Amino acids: CASSPGDRGPGELFF.

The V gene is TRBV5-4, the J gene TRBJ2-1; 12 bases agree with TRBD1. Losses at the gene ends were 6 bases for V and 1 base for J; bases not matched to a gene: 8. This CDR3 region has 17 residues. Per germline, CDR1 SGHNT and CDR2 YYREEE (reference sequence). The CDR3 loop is CASKPGQGAPSYNEQFF. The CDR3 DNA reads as TGTGCCAGCAAACCGGGACAGGGGGCCCCGTCCTACAATGAGCAGTTCTTC.

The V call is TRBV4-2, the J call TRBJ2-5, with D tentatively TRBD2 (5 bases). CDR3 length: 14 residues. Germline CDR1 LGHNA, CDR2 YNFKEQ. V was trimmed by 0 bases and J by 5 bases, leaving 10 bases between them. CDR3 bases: TGTGCCAGCAGCCAAGATCCTAGCAGGGAGACCCAGTACTTC. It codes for CASSQDPSRETQYF.

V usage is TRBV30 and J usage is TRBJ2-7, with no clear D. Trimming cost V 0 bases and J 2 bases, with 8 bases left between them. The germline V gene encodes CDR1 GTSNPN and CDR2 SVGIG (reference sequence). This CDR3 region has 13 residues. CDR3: CAWSVSQAYEQYF. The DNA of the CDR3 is TGTGCCTGGAGTGTTTCTCAGGCCTACGAGCAGTACTTC.

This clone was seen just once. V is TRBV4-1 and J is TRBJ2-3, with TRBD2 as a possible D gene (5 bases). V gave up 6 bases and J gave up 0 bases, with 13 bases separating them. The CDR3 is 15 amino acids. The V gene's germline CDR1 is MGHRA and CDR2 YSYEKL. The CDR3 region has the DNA TGCGCCAGCAGTACGGTGGGAGCTAGCACAGATACGCAGTATTTT. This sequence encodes CASSTVGASTDTQYF.

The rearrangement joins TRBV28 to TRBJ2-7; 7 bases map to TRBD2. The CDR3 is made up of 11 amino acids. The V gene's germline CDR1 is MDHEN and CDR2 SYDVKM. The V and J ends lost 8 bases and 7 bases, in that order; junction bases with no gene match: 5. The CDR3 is CASSSGREQYF. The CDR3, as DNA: TGTGCCAGCTCCTCCGGGAGGGAGCAGTACTTC.

Here the CDR3 DNA reads TGTGCCAGCAGGCTCGCCCGTAGCGGGATCTACAATGAGCAGTTCTTC. This encodes CASRLARSGIYNEQFF. The rearrangement joins TRBV28 to TRBJ2-1, with 8 nucleotides matching TRBD2. This CDR3 is built from 16 residues. Germline assignment: CDR1 MDHEN and CDR2 SYDVKM. V lost 6 bases and J lost 3; bases outside the gene matches: 10. Full variable domain (outside the CDR3, taken from reference TRBV28 and TRBJ2-1): DVKVTQSSRYLVKRTGEKVFLECVQDMDHENMFWYRQDPGLGLRLIYFSYDVKMKEKGDIPEGYSVSREKKERFSLILESASTNQTSMYLCASRLARSGIYNEQFFGPGTRLTVL.

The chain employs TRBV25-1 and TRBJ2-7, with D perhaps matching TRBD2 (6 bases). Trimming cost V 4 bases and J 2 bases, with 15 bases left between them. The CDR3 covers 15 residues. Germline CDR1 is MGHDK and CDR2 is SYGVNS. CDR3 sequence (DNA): TGTGCCAGCAGTGTCGCGGGGCGGAACCCCTACGAGCAGTACTTC. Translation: CASSVAGRNPYEQYF.

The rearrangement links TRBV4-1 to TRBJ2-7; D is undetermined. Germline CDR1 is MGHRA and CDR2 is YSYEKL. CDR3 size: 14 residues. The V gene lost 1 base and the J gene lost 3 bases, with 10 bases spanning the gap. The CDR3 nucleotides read TGCGCCAGCAGCCAAGGGTTCCAGCTCTACGAGCAGTACTTC. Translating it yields CASSQGFQLYEQYF.

The CDR3 DNA is TGTGCCAGCAGGAAGGGACAGGGCACCGCCGAGCAGTACTTC. It codes for CASRKGQGTAEQYF. This rearrangement joins TRBV2 to TRBJ2-7, with 9 bases aligning to TRBD1. The CDR3 has 14 residues. V shed 6 bases and J 6 bases; nucleotides not matched to a gene: 9. Germline CDR1 reads SNHLY; CDR2 reads FYNNEI.

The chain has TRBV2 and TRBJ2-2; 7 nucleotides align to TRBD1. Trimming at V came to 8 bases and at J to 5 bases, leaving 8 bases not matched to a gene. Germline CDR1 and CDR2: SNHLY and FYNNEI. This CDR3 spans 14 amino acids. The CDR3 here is CASGTRGRTGELFF. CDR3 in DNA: TGTGCCAGCGGCACTAGGGGGCGTACCGGGGAGCTGTTTTTT.

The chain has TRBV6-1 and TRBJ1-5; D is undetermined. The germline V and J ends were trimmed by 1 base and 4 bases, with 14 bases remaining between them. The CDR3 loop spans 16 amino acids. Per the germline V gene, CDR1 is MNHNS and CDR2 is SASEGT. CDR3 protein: CASSEEIWAKNQPQHF. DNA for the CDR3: TGTGCCAGCAGTGAAGAGATTTGGGCTAAAAATCAGCCCCAGCATTTT.